Presented here are 5 T cell receptor beta chains from one specimen sequenced in a study of blood T cell repertoires in COVID-19. The assay was immunoSEQ multiplex PCR, and TCRdb's table has in-frame clones only and misses some. The sample holds roughly 100,000 clones, roughly 88% seen once. The sample consisted of peripheral blood. Receptor source: a human donor in a cohort sampled during active COVID-19.

This chain connects TRBV11-3 to TRBJ2-7, with a weak D call TRBD1 (5 bases). CDR1 SGHNT and CDR2 YENEEA come from the germline V gene. The V end lost 6 bases, the J end lost 3 bases, and 15 bases lay between the germline ends. The CDR3 runs 14 residues. CDR3 sequence: CASRAPRASYEQYF. CDR3 DNA: TGTGCCAGCAGGGCCCCCAGGGCAAGCTACGAGCAGTACTTC. Based on the CDR3 plus reference TRBV11-3 and TRBJ2-7, the full variable domain is EAGVVQSPRYKIIEKKQPVAFWCNPISGHNTLYWYLQNLGQGPELLIRYENEEAVDDSQLPKDRFSAERLKGVDSTLKIQPAELGDSAVYLCASRAPRASYEQYFGPGTRLTVT.

This rearrangement joins TRBV7-2 to TRBJ1-1; D perhaps matches TRBD1 (6 bases). The CDR3 has 19 residues. The germline V gene encodes CDR1 SGHTA and CDR2 FQGNSA. The V gene lost 2 bases and the J gene lost 1 base, with 23 bases spanning the gap. CDR3 sequence (DNA): TGTGCCAGCAGCTTACAACCTGAGACAGGTTTGTGGAAGAACACTGAAGCTTTCTTT. Translation gives CASSLQPETGLWKNTEAFF.

V usage is TRBV30 and J usage is TRBJ1-5; maybe TRBD1 (6 bases). CDR1 is GTSNPN and CDR2 is SVGIG in the germline V gene (reference sequence). Trimming stripped 3 bases from V and 0 bases from J, with 9 bases between. CDR3 length: 14 residues. The CDR3 sequence: CAWSQGISNQPQHF. CDR3 DNA: TGTGCCTGGAGCCAGGGGATTAGCAATCAGCCCCAGCATTTT.

This chain links TRBV20-1 with TRBJ2-7, with 10 bases aligning to TRBD1. Germline loops: CDR1 DFQATT, CDR2 SNEGSKA (reference sequence). The CDR3 totals 15 residues. Losses at the gene ends were 3 bases for V and 3 bases for J; bases not matched to a gene: 8. The CDR3 DNA is TGCAGTGCTAGTGTCCCGGGACAGGGGTACTACGAGCAGTACTTC. Translated: CSASVPGQGYYEQYF.

This sequence joins TRBV9 and TRBJ2-1; 10 bases align to TRBD1. The CDR3 contains 21 residues. Germline CDR1 SGDLS, CDR2 YYNGEE. The V and J ends lost 4 bases and 5 bases, in that order; junction bases with no gene match: 24. Written as DNA, the CDR3 is TGTGCCAGCAGCCCCCGTACCGCGGACAGGGGGTTTCTTCTCATACACAATGAGCAGTTCTTC. Its translation: CASSPRTADRGFLLIHNEQFF.